The 29 T cell receptor beta chains below come from one sample, sequenced in a study of somatic mutations in cytotoxic T cells in rheumatoid arthritis. Assay: immunoSEQ multiplex PCR; the TCRdb copy retains only in-frame clones and omits some. The sample lists about 14,000 clones, 60% to 85% occurring once. The specimen was CD8+ T cells sorted from blood. The receptors come from an adult with rheumatoid arthritis.

The genes are TRBV5-1 and TRBJ1-4; perhaps TRBD1 as D (6 bases). This CDR3 comprises 16 residues. Trimming took off 0 bases at V and 0 bases at J, with 9 bases between the two ends. Germline V gene sequence: CDR1 SGHRS, CDR2 YFSETQ. CDR3 in amino acids: CASSLGTVSTNEKLFF. The CDR3 nucleotides read TGCGCCAGCAGCTTGGGGACAGTCTCAACTAATGAAAAACTGTTTTTT.

This chain connects TRBV19 to TRBJ1-4, with unresolved D. The CDR3 length is 16 residues. Between the trimmed V and J ends, which lost 4 bases and 0 bases, there was a span of 12 bases. Germline CDR1 LNHDA, CDR2 SQIVND (reference sequence). The CDR3 sequence is CASSRDSTATNEKLFF. DNA for the CDR3: TGTGCCAGTAGTAGAGATTCGACGGCAACTAATGAAAAACTGTTTTTT.

The chain links TRBV29-1 to TRBJ2-1; D ambiguous. Germline CDR1 and CDR2: SQVTM and ANQGSEA. V was clipped by 4 bases and J by 4 bases, with 8 bases between them. The CDR3 has 12 residues. The DNA of the CDR3 is TGCAGCGTTGGGGCGAGGTACAATGAGCAGTTCTTC. This translates into CSVGARYNEQFF.

CDR3 protein: CASSLAGIDQPQHF. The CDR3 DNA follows: TGTGCCAGCAGTTTAGCAGGGATAGATCAGCCCCAGCATTTT. The J gene is TRBJ1-5, the V gene TRBV27, with D perhaps TRBD1 (5 bases). The CDR3 has 14 residues. V lost 2 bases, J lost 5 bases, and 10 bases lay in between. Germline assignment: CDR1 MNHEY and CDR2 SMNVEV (reference sequence).

This clone showed up just a few times. The rearrangement links TRBV6-6 to TRBJ2-5; the match to TRBD2 covers 9 bases. Germline lookup yields CDR1 MNHNY and CDR2 SVGAGI (reference sequence). The trim removed 7 bases at V and 5 bases at J, leaving 14 bases unmatched. This CDR3 is 16 amino acids long. For the CDR3, the DNA is TGTGCCAGCATCGACGAGGCGGGGGGGCACTTGGAGACCCAGTACTTC. As protein: CASIDEAGGHLETQYF.

The chain joins TRBV6-1 to TRBJ2-2, with D maybe TRBD1 (6 bases). V lost 2 bases and J lost 5, with 15 bases in between. The CDR3 length is 16 residues. CDR1 is MNHNS and CDR2 is SASEGT in the germline V gene. The CDR3 loop is CASSEFVGTLTGELFF. CDR3 bases: TGTGCCAGCAGTGAATTCGTCGGGACACTTACCGGGGAGCTGTTTTTT.

This chain uses TRBV5-6 with TRBJ1-1; D may be TRBD1 (5 bases). Between the trimmed V and J ends, which lost 4 bases and 0 bases, there was a span of 16 bases. CDR3 length equals 16 residues. Germline V gene data show CDR1 as SGHDT and CDR2 as YYEEEE. DNA of the CDR3: TGTGCCAGCAGCCGCACAGGTCCTGTCATGAACACTGAAGCTTTCTTT. Its protein is CASSRTGPVMNTEAFF. Full variable domain (remainder filled in from reference TRBV5-6 and TRBJ1-1): DAGVTQSPTHLIKTRGQQVTLRCSPKSGHDTVSWYQQALGQGPQFIFQYYEEEERQRGNFPDRFSGHQFPNYSSELNVNALLLGDSALYLCASSRTGPVMNTEAFFGQGTRLTVV.

V gene TRBV2 combines with J gene TRBJ2-7; D unresolved. This CDR3 is 16 amino acids long. Germline V gene data show CDR1 as SNHLY and CDR2 as FYNNEI. V shed 0 bases and J shed 0 bases, with 12 bases lying between them. CDR3 amino acids: CASSEAAGPSSYEQYV. CDR3 sequence (DNA): TGTGCCAGCAGTGAAGCTGCAGGACCGAGCTCCTACGAGCAGTACGTC.

The chain recombines TRBV5-1 with TRBJ2-7, with TRBD1 identical over 9 bases. This CDR3 contains 14 residues. Unmatched junction bases numbered 2, after V lost 0 bases and J lost 4 bases. The germline gives CDR1 SGHRS, CDR2 YFSETQ. The CDR3 loop reads CASSLGDRAYEQYF. The CDR3 DNA is TGCGCCAGCAGCTTGGGGGACAGGGCATACGAGCAGTACTTC.

The rearrangement uses TRBV28 and TRBJ1-4, with 12 positions matching TRBD1. The CDR3 loop spans 15 amino acids. Germline-derived CDR1 and CDR2 are MDHEN and SYDVKM. Losses at the gene ends were 5 bases for V and 3 bases for J; bases not matched to a gene: 1. This CDR3 reads CASSGTGGPNEKLFF. The CDR3 DNA reads TGTGCCAGCAGTGGGACAGGGGGCCCTAATGAAAAACTGTTTTTT.

The chain has TRBV5-4 and TRBJ2-1; possible D gene TRBD2, 5 bases. Looked up from germline, CDR1 is SGHNT and CDR2 is YYREEE (reference sequence). The CDR3 sequence is 15 residues long. Trimming stripped 4 bases from V and 2 bases from J, with 13 bases between. The CDR3 is CASSPPGGPYNEQFF. CDR3 nucleotide sequence: TGTGCCAGCAGCCCACCTGGCGGGCCCTACAATGAGCAGTTCTTC.

The chain combines TRBV6-6 with TRBJ1-1, with 8 bases lining up with TRBD1. Germline lookup yields CDR1 MNHNY and CDR2 SVGAGI (reference sequence). The CDR3 runs to 16 residues. J was trimmed by 0 bases and V by 6 bases; bases with no gene match: 9. CDR3 coding DNA: TGTGCCAGCAGCGAGGACAGGGCCTCCATGAACACTGAAGCTTTCTTT. This gives the protein CASSEDRASMNTEAFF.

The V gene is TRBV7-9, the J gene TRBJ2-1; D might be TRBD1 or TRBD2, each matching 6 bases. Germline-derived CDR1 and CDR2 are SEHNR and FQNEAQ (reference sequence). The ends were cut back, 8 bases at V and 4 bases at J, with 12 bases in the middle. The CDR3 has 13 amino acids. CDR3: CASAEGGYNEQFF. The CDR3 DNA is TGTGCCAGCGCCGAGGGGGGATACAATGAGCAGTTCTTC.

Only one count was recorded for this clone. The chain has TRBV6-1 and TRBJ2-3; possible D gene TRBD1, 5 bases. The V gene's germline CDR1 is MNHNS and CDR2 SASEGT. V dropped 3 bases and J dropped 4 bases, with 14 bases sitting between them. CDR3 length: 15 residues. The CDR3 reads CASSDDMWGPDTQYF. CDR3 nucleotide sequence: TGTGCCAGCAGTGACGACATGTGGGGCCCAGATACGCAGTATTTT.

This chain joins TRBV10-2 and TRBJ1-1; D possibly corresponds to TRBD1 (5 bases). CDR3 length: 13 residues. CDR1 is WSHSY, CDR2 SAAADI, per germline. V was cut by 0 bases and J by 5 bases, with 7 bases left in between. This chain's CDR3 is CASSESGTTEAFF. The CDR3 DNA reads TGCGCCAGCAGTGAGTCCGGGACTACTGAAGCTTTCTTT.

This chain links TRBV11-3 with TRBJ1-1, with D unclear. Trimming pared 1 base from V and 1 base from J, leaving 10 bases between. This CDR3 is 15 amino acids long. Per germline, CDR1 SGHNT and CDR2 YENEEA. CDR3 loop: CASSLAGNENTEAFF. The CDR3 DNA follows: TGTGCCAGCAGCTTAGCGGGTAATGAGAACACTGAAGCTTTCTTT.

The V gene is TRBV4-1, the J gene TRBJ2-2; 8 bases fit TRBD1. The ends lost 0 bases at V and 0 bases at J; junction bases unmatched: 3. Germline V gene sequence: CDR1 MGHRA, CDR2 YSYEKL. The CDR3 length is 17 residues. The DNA of the CDR3 is TGCGCCAGCAGCCAAGAACGACAGGGGTCGAACACCGGGGAGCTGTTTTTT. It encodes CASSQERQGSNTGELFF.

This clone was picked up a small number of times. This chain joins TRBV28 and TRBJ2-2, with 10 bases fitting TRBD1. The CDR3 consists of 16 residues. Losses at the gene ends were 7 bases for V and 3 bases for J; bases not matched to a gene: 8. Germline V gene lookup returns CDR1 MDHEN and CDR2 SYDVKM. The CDR3 DNA follows: TGTGCCAGCAAACCATGGACAGGGGGTTACACCGGGGAGCTGTTTTTT. Its protein is CASKPWTGGYTGELFF.

The count of this clone is one. The chain joins TRBV27 to TRBJ2-2; no firm D call. The germline gives CDR1 MNHEY, CDR2 SMNVEV (reference sequence). The CDR3 length is 15 residues. V lost 2 bases to trimming and J lost 4 bases, with 11 bases between them. CDR3 coding DNA: TGTGCCAGCAGTTTAAGCGACATTTCCACCGGGGAGCTGTTTTTT. It specifies CASSLSDISTGELFF.

V is TRBV11-2 and J is TRBJ2-7; the D is unclear. V lost 1 base and J 3 bases, leaving 7 bases between the germline ends. CDR1 SGHAT and CDR2 FQNNGV come from the germline V gene. This CDR3 contains 13 residues. The CDR3 protein is CASSLGYLYEQYF. CDR3 in DNA: TGTGCCAGCAGCTTAGGATATCTCTACGAGCAGTACTTC.

The CDR3: CASSLVEGDYEQYF. As DNA, the CDR3 is TGTGCCAGCAGCTTAGTTGAGGGGGACTACGAGCAGTACTTC. V is TRBV7-8 and J is TRBJ2-7; D possibly corresponds to TRBD1 (6 bases). CDR3 size: 14 residues. From germline, CDR1 is SGHVS and CDR2 FQNEAQ. The V and J ends lost 1 base and 3 bases respectively, with 10 bases between them.

This rearrangement joins TRBV5-1 to TRBJ2-1, with 9 bases that match TRBD2. This CDR3 is 13 amino acids long. The V segment lost 5 bases and the J segment 5 bases; nucleotides outside the gene matches: 2. In germline, CDR1 is SGHRS, CDR2 YFSETQ. Here the CDR3 reads CASRASGNNEQFF. Here the CDR3 DNA reads TGCGCCAGCAGGGCTAGCGGGAACAATGAGCAGTTCTTC.

The V call is TRBV5-4, the J call TRBJ1-1; D may be TRBD1 (6 bases). The CDR3 is made up of 14 amino acids. Trimming took 0 bases from V and 8 from J, leaving 14 bases between them. Germline V gene sequence: CDR1 SGHNT, CDR2 YYREEE (reference sequence). The CDR3 protein is CASSLGGGPTEAFF. CDR3 DNA sequence: TGTGCCAGCAGCTTGGGTGGGGGGCCTACGGAAGCTTTCTTT.

The rearrangement joins TRBV5-4 to TRBJ2-7; D might be TRBD1 (6 bases). CDR3 length equals 14 residues. V shed 3 bases and J shed 3 bases, with 13 bases lying between them. Germline CDR1 and CDR2: SGHNT and YYREEE (reference sequence). The CDR3 reads CASSSSDSYYEQYV. Written as DNA, the CDR3 is TGTGCCAGCAGCTCCTCGGACAGTTACTACGAGCAGTACGTC.

This clone was counted a few times. V is TRBV19 and J is TRBJ2-1; no reliable D call. Germline-derived CDR1 and CDR2 are LNHDA and SQIVND (reference sequence). Trimming removed 2 bases from V and 6 bases from J, with 8 bases in between. This CDR3 region has 13 residues. CDR3 residues: CASSILGFNEQFF. The CDR3 nucleotides are TGTGCCAGTAGTATACTGGGTTTCAATGAGCAGTTCTTC.

The chain carries TRBV4-1 and TRBJ1-4, with D hard to call. V dropped 0 bases and J dropped 3 bases, with 5 bases sitting between them. This CDR3 has 14 amino acids. Germline-derived CDR1 and CDR2 are MGHRA and YSYEKL. CDR3 sequence reads: CASSQDPSNEKLFF. In DNA, the CDR3 is TGCGCCAGCAGCCAAGATCCCTCTAATGAAAAACTGTTTTTT.

The chain links TRBV4-1 to TRBJ1-1; 8 bases line up with TRBD1. The germline gives CDR1 MGHRA, CDR2 YSYEKL. Trimming removed 5 bases from V and 1 base from J; junction bases left unmatched: 3. CDR3 length: 14 amino acids. CDR3 nucleotides: TGCGCCAGCAGCTGGACAGGGACGAACACTGAAGCTTTCTTT. Amino acids: CASSWTGTNTEAFF.

This chain links TRBV7-9 with TRBJ2-3; no firm D call. The germline V and J ends were trimmed by 6 bases and 4 bases, with 14 bases remaining between them. The germline V gene encodes CDR1 SEHNR and CDR2 FQNEAQ (reference sequence). CDR3 length: 14 amino acids. For the CDR3, the DNA is TGTGCCAGCAGTCATCACGCCTGGCCAGATACGCAGTATTTT. Translated, it gives CASSHHAWPDTQYF. Supplemented by reference TRBV7-9 and TRBJ2-3, the full variable domain reads DTGVSQNPRHKITKRGQNVTFRCDPISEHNRLYWYRQTLGQGPEFLTYFQNEAQLEKSRLLSDRFSAERPKGSFSTLEIQRTEQGDSAMYLCASSHHAWPDTQYFGPGTRLTVL.

The chain combines TRBV5-6 with TRBJ2-1; no clear D gene. The V and J ends lost 3 bases and 13 bases respectively, with 14 bases between them. The germline gives CDR1 SGHDT, CDR2 YYEEEE. The CDR3 contains 12 residues. In nucleotides, the CDR3 is TGTGCCAGCAGCTCTACGATGGTCAGCCAGTTCTTC. It encodes CASSSTMVSQFF.